A single sample is the source of the 20 T cell receptor beta chains below, sequenced in a study of T-cell reconstitution after alpha-beta-depleted transplantation in children. A library of TCRbeta sequences, prepared with unique molecular identifiers, was generated. Via MiXCR, TCRdb re-called the PCR reads, giving one row per CDR3 protein. The repertoire holds 190,000 or so distinct CDR3 sequences, with 6.5% to 7.5% as singletons. The sample consisted of PBMCs from the stem cell graft donor, taken from the stem cell graft. The source of these receptors is a human donor who donated a stem cell graft to a child with Wiskott-Aldrich syndrome.

This clonotype came up many times. The chain recombines TRBV20-1 with TRBJ1-2; D gene ambiguous. Germline V gene lookup returns CDR1 DFQATT and CDR2 SNEGSKA (reference sequence). This CDR3 comprises 10 residues. CDR3 amino acids: CSGRGYGYTF. Written as DNA, the CDR3 is TGCAGCGGACGAGGCTATGGCTACACCTTC.

A few counts support this clonotype. The rearrangement links TRBV3-1 to TRBJ2-1, with 9 nucleotides matching TRBD2. The CDR3 is 16 residues long. Germline assignment: CDR1 LGHDT and CDR2 YNNKEL (reference sequence). J lost 1 base, V lost 2 bases, and 3 bases had no gene match. CDR3 nucleotide sequence: TGTGCCAGCAGCCAAATGGCGGGGGGGTCCTACAATGAGCAGTTCTTC. Protein sequence: CASSQMAGGSYNEQFF.

This clonotype occurred many times. The rearrangement links TRBV11-2 to TRBJ2-5, with D perhaps TRBD2 (6 bases). V lost 3 bases to trimming and J lost 3 bases, with 20 bases between them. The CDR3 totals 17 residues. Germline-derived CDR1 and CDR2 are SGHAT and FQNNGV. CDR3 sequence (DNA): TGTGCCAGCAGCTTCGGGGGTCGTGGGGGTTTGGAAGAGACCCAGTACTTC. Its protein product is CASSFGGRGGLEETQYF.

This clonotype occurred many times. This chain uses TRBV11-3 with TRBJ2-4; D gene uncertain. CDR1 and CDR2 (germline): SGHNT, YENEEA. The CDR3 covers 16 residues. Trimming removed 1 base at V and 8 bases at J, with 18 bases between. The CDR3 is CASSLVPQIPPDIQYF. Here the CDR3 DNA reads TGTGCCAGCAGCTTAGTCCCACAGATTCCCCCGGACATTCAGTACTTC.

In this sample, this clonotype turned up a few times. The gene calls are TRBV11-2 and TRBJ2-7; no clear D gene. The CDR3 sequence is 13 residues long. V dropped 6 bases and J dropped 6 bases, with 15 bases sitting between them. The germline gives CDR1 SGHAT, CDR2 FQNNGV. CDR3 loop: CASSTNTQGEQYF. The CDR3 region has the DNA TGTGCCAGCAGTACTAACACTCAAGGCGAGCAGTACTTC.

This clonotype was detected only once. A much larger clonotype is one base distant, so this may be a read error. The limits of the CDR3 on the DNA are not certain, so only TCRdb's listed CDR3 is given. The chain joins TRBV27 to TRBJ2-3; the table's D call TRBD1 went unverified against the DNA. The CDR3 comprises 14 residues, both ends counted. Per the germline V gene, CDR1 is MNHEY and CDR2 is SMNVEV (reference sequence). The CDR3 protein is CASSWGQGNGRLYF.

This clonotype was seen at least ten times. The J gene is TRBJ1-4, the V gene TRBV24-1; D not resolved. Germline values: CDR1 KGHDR, CDR2 SFDVKD. The V and J ends lost 2 bases and 7 bases respectively, with 7 bases between them. The CDR3 sequence is 13 residues long. The CDR3: CATSDSKLEKLFF. In DNA, the CDR3 is TGTGCCACCAGTGATTCTAAACTTGAAAAACTGTTTTTT.

This clonotype has ten or more counts. The chain combines TRBV5-6 with TRBJ1-2, with D possibly being TRBD1 (5 bases). CDR1 and CDR2 from the germline V gene are SGHDT and YYEEEE. Trimming left V 5 bases short and J 8 bases short, with 19 bases between. CDR3 length equals 14 residues. CDR3 DNA: TGTGCCAGCAGACGGGGGTCCGGGAGAGGAGGCTACACCTTC. This encodes CASRRGSGRGGYTF.

The gene calls are TRBV5-1 and TRBJ1-3; 7 bases agree with TRBD1. The CDR3 covers 17 residues. The J segment lost 3 bases and the V segment lost 4 bases, leaving 13 bases of the junction unmatched. Germline V gives CDR1 SGHRS, CDR2 YFSETQ. The CDR3 reads CASSQISPRDSGNTIYF. CDR3 in DNA: TGCGCCAGCAGCCAGATCAGCCCCCGGGACAGTGGAAACACCATATATTTT.

This chain uses TRBV11-2 with TRBJ1-1, with D unresolved. Per germline, CDR1 SGHAT and CDR2 FQNNGV. The CDR3 covers 12 residues. V dropped 6 bases and J dropped 6 bases, with 11 bases sitting between them. DNA for the CDR3: TGTGCCAGCAGTGTAATTGGCGCTGAAGCTTTCTTT. Translated: CASSVIGAEAFF.

This clonotype was counted at least ten times. The genes are TRBV12-3 or TRBV12-4 and TRBJ2-7; tentative D call: TRBD2 (6 bases). The CDR3 consists of 14 residues. Trimming removed 4 bases from V and 6 bases from J, with 16 bases in between. The CDR3 nucleotides are TGTGCCAGCAGTTCTTATCAGGGACTCGGCGAGCAGTACTTC. It encodes CASSSYQGLGEQYF.

This clonotype was recorded a few times. The genes are TRBV20-1 and TRBJ2-2; weak D call: TRBD2 (6 bases). V was pared by 5 bases and J by 4 bases, with 11 bases between. This CDR3 is built from 13 residues. Germline-derived CDR1 and CDR2 are DFQATT and SNEGSKA (reference sequence). The CDR3 DNA follows: TGCAGTGCTCGTGTGGGGGGCACCGGGGAGCTGTTTTTT. Protein: CSARVGGTGELFF.

This clonotype has ten or more counts. This chain links TRBV7-8 with TRBJ2-5; no clear D. CDR3 length equals 15 residues. Trimming stripped 5 bases from V and 3 bases from J, with 16 bases between. Germline loops: CDR1 SGHVS, CDR2 FQNEAQ. CDR3 sequence (DNA): TGTGCCAGCAGCCCTACCTTGGCAGATGAAGAGACCCAGTACTTC. Its protein is CASSPTLADEETQYF.

The sample holds many counts of this clonotype. V gene TRBV7-6 combines with J gene TRBJ1-1, with 8 nucleotides matching TRBD1. Germline V gene lookup returns CDR1 SGHVS and CDR2 FNYEAQ. V trimming: 1 base; J trimming: 3 bases; junction bases outside the gene matches: 4. The CDR3 has 15 residues. CDR3 amino acids: CASSLGQGAYTEAFF. As DNA, the CDR3 is TGTGCCAGCAGCTTAGGGCAGGGGGCCTACACTGAAGCTTTCTTT.

This chain links TRBV5-1 with TRBJ2-7; D tentatively fits TRBD1 or TRBD2 (5 bases each). Trimming left V 4 bases short and J 6 bases short, with 14 bases between. This CDR3 is built from 13 residues. CDR1 is SGHRS, CDR2 YFSETQ, per germline. The chain's CDR3 is CASSLRDQGEQYF. As DNA, the CDR3 is TGCGCCAGCAGCCTACGGGACCAGGGCGAGCAGTACTTC.

This clonotype was counted ten times or more. The chain joins TRBV5-1 to TRBJ2-7, with a possible D match to TRBD1 (5 bases). Germline CDR1 is SGHRS and CDR2 is YFSETQ. V was shortened by 2 bases and J by 6 bases, with 9 bases between the two germline ends. CDR3 length: 12 amino acids. CDR3 in DNA: TGCGCCAGCAGCTTTCAGGGCCCCGAGCAGTACTTC. Residues: CASSFQGPEQYF.

This clonotype was seen a few times. The chain recombines TRBV6-2 or TRBV6-3 with TRBJ1-3; weak D call: TRBD1 (5 bases). Between the trimmed V and J ends, which lost 5 bases and 5 bases, there was a span of 13 bases. This CDR3 region has 14 residues. CDR1 and CDR2 (germline): MNHEY, SVGEGT. The chain's CDR3 is CASSHRDPRNTIYF. In DNA, the CDR3 is TGTGCCAGCAGTCACCGGGACCCCCGAAACACCATATATTTT.

This clonotype was detected ten times or more. The chain has TRBV14 and TRBJ2-1, with 12 bases matching TRBD2. The germline gives CDR1 SGHDN, CDR2 FVKESK. CDR3 length: 16 residues. J was trimmed by 5 bases and V by 2 bases; bases with no gene match: 4. The CDR3 loop is CASSQRTSGINNEQFF. CDR3 bases: TGTGCCAGCAGCCAAAGGACTAGCGGGATCAACAATGAGCAGTTCTTC.

This clonotype came up many times. The CDR3 region has the DNA TGTGCCAGCAGTTTAGGGTTCTCCTACAATGAGCAGTTCTTC. Residues: CASSLGFSYNEQFF. The chain uses TRBV12-3 or TRBV12-4 and TRBJ2-1; D unclear. The V gene lost 1 base and the J gene lost 0 bases, with 4 bases spanning the gap. The CDR3 spans 14 residues.

The gene calls are TRBV24-1 and TRBJ1-5, with no clear D. The CDR3 contains 12 residues. Germline lookup yields CDR1 KGHDR and CDR2 SFDVKD. The V gene lost 0 bases and the J gene lost 7 bases, with 3 bases spanning the gap. This chain's CDR3 is CATSDLNQPQHF. DNA for the CDR3: TGTGCCACCAGTGATTTGAACCAGCCCCAGCATTTT.